The source of this T cell receptor (beta chain) is a study of beta chain features in type 1 diabetes. On the study more broadly: In age, gender and cell yields, patients were similar to healthy donors. Study-wide findings and caveats: The study found that naive, central memory and Treg TCRB repertoires appeared more similar in patients than in healthy donors.

Germline V CDR1 and CDR2: KGHSH, LQKENI. This CDR3 comprises 16 residues. The V and J ends lost 0 bases and 3 bases, in that order; junction bases with no gene match: 6. Every participating donor gave one draw, a heparinised blood sample averaging roughly 100 mL. All of the isolated RNA was reverse transcribed, so expressed TCRB transcripts were sequenced. Around 3.57 million reads was the average for naive, central memory and regulatory T cell samples. TCRdb keeps only in-frame clones here, not all; method: immunoSEQ multiplex PCR. The sample consists of around 140,000 clones, less than 10% of them appearing once. Regarding this clone: No antigen is known for it.

The V gene is TRBV18, the J gene TRBJ1-2, with 8 positions matching TRBD1. The sequenced material came from central memory CD4+ T cells from blood. The TCR sequence derives from a middle-aged woman in good health. The CDR3 DNA is TGTGCCAGCTCACCACCAGACAGGGGACTGGACTATGGCTACACCTTC. The encoded protein is CASSPPDRGLDYGYTF.